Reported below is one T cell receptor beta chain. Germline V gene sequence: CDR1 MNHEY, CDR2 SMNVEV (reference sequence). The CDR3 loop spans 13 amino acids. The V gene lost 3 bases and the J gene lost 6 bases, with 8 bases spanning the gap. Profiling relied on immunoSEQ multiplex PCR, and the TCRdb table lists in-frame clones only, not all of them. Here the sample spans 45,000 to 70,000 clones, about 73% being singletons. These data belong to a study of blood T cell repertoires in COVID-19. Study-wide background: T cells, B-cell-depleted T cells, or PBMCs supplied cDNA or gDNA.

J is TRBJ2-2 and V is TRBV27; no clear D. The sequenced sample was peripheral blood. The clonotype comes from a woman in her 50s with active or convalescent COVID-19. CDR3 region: CASSFRFPGELFF. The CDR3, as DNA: TGTGCCAGCAGTTTCAGGTTTCCCGGGGAGCTGTTTTTT.